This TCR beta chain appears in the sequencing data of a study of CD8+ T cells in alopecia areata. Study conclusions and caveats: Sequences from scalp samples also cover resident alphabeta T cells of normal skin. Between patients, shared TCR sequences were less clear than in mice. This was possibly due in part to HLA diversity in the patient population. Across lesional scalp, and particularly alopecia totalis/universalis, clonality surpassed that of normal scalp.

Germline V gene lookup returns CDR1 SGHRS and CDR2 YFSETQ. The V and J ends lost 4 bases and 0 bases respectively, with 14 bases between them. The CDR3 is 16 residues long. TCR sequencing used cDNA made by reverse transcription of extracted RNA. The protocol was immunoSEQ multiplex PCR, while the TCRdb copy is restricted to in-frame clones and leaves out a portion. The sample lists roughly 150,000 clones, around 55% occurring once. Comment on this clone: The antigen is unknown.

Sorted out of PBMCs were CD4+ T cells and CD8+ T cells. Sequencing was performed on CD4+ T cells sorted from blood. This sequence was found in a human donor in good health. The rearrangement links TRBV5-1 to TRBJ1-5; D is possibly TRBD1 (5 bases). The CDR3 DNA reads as TGCGCCAGCAGCCTGGGGCCCGATTATAGCAATCAGCCCCAGCATTTT. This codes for CASSLGPDYSNQPQHF. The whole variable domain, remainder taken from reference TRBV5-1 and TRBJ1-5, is KAGVTQTPRYLIKTRGQQVTLSCSPISGHRSVSWYQQTPGQGLQFLFEYFSETQRNKGNFPGRFSGRQFSNSRSEMNVSTLELGDSALYLCASSLGPDYSNQPQHFGDGTRLSIL.